This TCR beta chain was sequenced in a study of glioma-infiltrating T cells after dendritic cell vaccination. Study background: At biweekly intervals, patients got three intradermal dendritic cell vaccine injections.

Indicated time point: after dendritic cell vaccination, including at tumor progression/relapse. Selection required adequate fresh-frozen tumor tissue plus more than two years' survival data. Data came from immunoSEQ multiplex PCR; TCRdb stores just in-frame clones and leaves some out. The profile covers more than 45,000 clones, with about 80% appearing a single time and 15% to 19% taken by the ten largest. Regarding the study as a whole: TCR clonality showed no direct relationship with survival. Longer survival after dendritic cell vaccination followed higher pretreatment TIL content.

Points on this clone: The antigen remains unidentified.

The CDR3 loop spans 12 amino acids. From germline, CDR1 is SGHVS and CDR2 FQNEAQ. With 4 bases removed from V and 5 bases from J, the gap between germline ends came to 8 bases. The sequence derives from a human donor with glioblastoma. The sample was blood, taken after dendritic cell vaccination. This chain links TRBV7-8 with TRBJ1-2; the D is unclear. DNA for the CDR3: TGTGCCAGCAGCTCGGGTGGATATGGCTACACCTTC. Its protein is CASSSGGYGYTF.